This T cell receptor (beta chain) was found in a study of shared clonotypes between healthy human individuals. Findings of the study overall: Rarefaction showed sorted-subset sequencing was incomplete despite large depth.

TCRdb's copy holds only in-frame clones and misses some; the assay was immunoSEQ multiplex PCR. The repertoire consists of roughly 1.5 million clones, with around 98% occurring once and the leading ten covering 0.4% to 0.55%. Turning to this clone: The target antigen is unknown.

The sequence derives from a man aged 25 to 45 in good health. The specimen was naive CD4+ T cells sorted from blood. The subset was: CD45RA+ positively selected.

The CDR3 here is CASSPPGGSRSEQYF. CDR3 nucleotide sequence: TGTGCCAGCTCACCCCCAGGCGGGAGTCGCTCCGAGCAGTACTTC. This chain links TRBV18 with TRBJ2-7, with 7 bases matching TRBD2. CDR3 length equals 15 residues. Germline loops: CDR1 KGHSH, CDR2 LQKENI. Trimming cost V 3 bases and J 6 bases; bases outside gene matches: 11.